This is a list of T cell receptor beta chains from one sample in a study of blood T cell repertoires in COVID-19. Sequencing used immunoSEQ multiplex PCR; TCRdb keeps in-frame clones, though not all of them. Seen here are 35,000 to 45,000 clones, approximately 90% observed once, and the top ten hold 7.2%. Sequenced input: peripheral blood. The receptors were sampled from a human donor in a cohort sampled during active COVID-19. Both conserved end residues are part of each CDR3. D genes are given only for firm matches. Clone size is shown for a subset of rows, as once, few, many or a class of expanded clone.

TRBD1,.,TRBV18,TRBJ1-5,TGTGCCAGCTCACCTACGAGCAGGGGGCATCAGCCCCAGCATTTT,CASSPTSRGHQPQHF
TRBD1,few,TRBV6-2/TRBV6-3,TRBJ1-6,TGTGCCAGCAGCCTAACCTACAGGGGCGATTCACCCCTCCACTTT,CASSLTYRGDSPLHF
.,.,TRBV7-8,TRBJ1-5,TGTGCCAGCAGCTTAGGGGAGGCGAGCAATCAGCCCCAGCATTTT,CASSLGEASNQPQHF
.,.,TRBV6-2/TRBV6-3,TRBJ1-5,TGTGCCAGCAGTTATGACAGGCGGCAGCCCCAGCATTTT,CASSYDRRQPQHF
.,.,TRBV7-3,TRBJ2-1,TGTGCCAGCAGCTCTCGGGATATCAATGAGCAGTTCTTC,CASSSRDINEQFF
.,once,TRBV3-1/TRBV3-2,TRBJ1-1,TGTGCCAGCAGCCCCCGAGCGGCTAAAGCTTTCTTT,CASSPRAAKAFF
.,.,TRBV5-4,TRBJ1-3,TGTGCCAGCAGCTTAGCAGGGGCAAACACCATATATTTT,CASSLAGANTIYF
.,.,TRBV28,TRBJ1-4,TGTGCCAGCAGTTTACGGCAGGGAACTAATGAAAAACTGTTTTTT,CASSLRQGTNEKLFF
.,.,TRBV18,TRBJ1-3,TGTGCCAGCTCGCCCCCGAACCGGGGAGGCTCTGGAAACACCATATATTTT,CASSPPNRGGSGNTIYF
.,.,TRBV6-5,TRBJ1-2,TGTGCCAGCAGCTCCACAGGGATCTATGGCTACACCTTC,CASSSTGIYGYTF
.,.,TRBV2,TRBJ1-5,TGTGCCAGCAGTGAAGCGCTTCGGAGGATAAGTCAGCCCCAGCATTTT,CASSEALRRISQPQHF
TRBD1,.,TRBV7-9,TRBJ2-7,TGTGCCAGCAGCTTTGAAGGGGGCCGCTACGAGCAGTACTTC,CASSFEGGRYEQYF
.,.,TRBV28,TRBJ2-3,TGTGCCAGCAGCCGCCTAGAGTTCGGCACAGATACGCAGTATTTT,CASSRLEFGTDTQYF
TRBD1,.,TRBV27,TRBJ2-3,TGTGCCAGCAGTCCCCATAGGACAGGGGTAACAGATACGCAGTATTTT,CASSPHRTGVTDTQYF
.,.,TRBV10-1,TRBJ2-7,TGCGCCAGCAGTGAGGAACAGGGAAGAAAGGGATACGAGCAGTACTTC,CASSEEQGRKGYEQYF
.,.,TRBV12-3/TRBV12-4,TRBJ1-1,TGTGCCAGCGGTCTGGGGGCTGACACTGAAGCTTTCTTT,CASGLGADTEAFF
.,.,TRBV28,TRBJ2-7,TGTGCCAGCAGGACCTACAGGGTCAGCTCCTACGAGCAGTACTTC,CASRTYRVSSYEQYF
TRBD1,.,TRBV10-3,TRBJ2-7,TGTGCCACCGACAGGGGGGCATACGAGCAGTACTTC,CATDRGAYEQYF